This entry lists 16 T cell receptor beta chains sequenced from one sample in a study of T cell repertoires in breast cancer. An expanded emulsion RT-PCR with primers for all TCR V genes paired CD8+ T cell chains. A second nested PCR with blocking oligonucleotides suppressed unpaired genes. TCRdb fed the emulsion pairing reads into MiXCR, producing one record per CDR3 protein. The sample holds roughly 39,000 distinct CDR3 sequences, 45% seen once. The sequenced material came from CD8+ T cells. The receptors derive from a pool of human donors with breast cancer or a healthy control (not recorded which).

The V gene is TRBV20-1, the J gene TRBJ1-5; D gene ambiguous. The CDR3 sequence is 15 residues long. CDR1 is DFQATT, CDR2 SNEGSKA, per germline (reference sequence). Trimming pared 0 bases from V and 6 bases from J, leaving 15 bases between. CDR3 in DNA: TGCAGTGCTAGAGAGATTGGAGGTTTGGGTCAGCCCCAGCATTTT. Encoded protein: CSAREIGGLGQPQHF.

This chain links TRBV7-2 with TRBJ2-7; D not certain. The length of the CDR3 is 15 residues. Germline assignment: CDR1 SGHTA and CDR2 FQGNSA. Trimming took off 1 base at V and 7 bases at J, with 17 bases between the two ends. This chain's CDR3 is CASSLVAGPAWEQYF. DNA for the CDR3: TGTGCCAGCAGCTTAGTTGCCGGGCCTGCTTGGGAGCAGTACTTC.

Only a few counts were recorded for this clonotype. This chain connects TRBV3-1 to TRBJ1-3, with 10 bases that match TRBD1. Germline V gives CDR1 LGHDT, CDR2 YNNKEL (reference sequence). Losses at the gene ends were 3 bases for V and 2 bases for J; bases not matched to a gene: 1. The CDR3 sequence is 15 residues long. The chain's CDR3 is CASSQTGGTGNTIYF. In DNA form, the CDR3 reads TGTGCCAGCAGCCAGACAGGGGGCACTGGAAACACCATATATTTT.

This chain connects TRBV12-3 or TRBV12-4 to TRBJ2-5, with D perhaps matching TRBD2 (8 bases). Trimming took 1 base from V and 7 from J, leaving 16 bases between them. This CDR3 region has 15 residues. CDR3 bases: TGTGCCAGCAGTTTAGGTAGCGGGACAGCGGGGACCCAGTACTTC. Amino acid sequence: CASSLGSGTAGTQYF.

The chain recombines TRBV6-5 with TRBJ2-2, with TRBD2 matching 10 bases. V shed 9 bases, J shed 6 bases, and the junction held 7 bases outside the gene matches. The CDR3 sequence is 14 residues long. Germline V gene data show CDR1 as MNHEY and CDR2 as SVGAGI. CDR3 coding DNA: TGTGCCAGTACGGGACTAGCGTTGCCCGGGGAGCTGTTTTTT. It yields the protein CASTGLALPGELFF.

The table lists this clonotype with a few counts. The V call is TRBV29-1, the J call TRBJ2-1, with a possible D match to TRBD2 (6 bases). The ends were cut back, 7 bases at V and 9 bases at J, with 19 bases in the middle. The CDR3 loop spans 13 amino acids. CDR1 SQVTM and CDR2 ANQGSEA come from the germline V gene. CDR3 residues: CSARSGGSGEQFF. The CDR3 DNA reads TGCAGCGCCCGCTCCGGGGGTTCAGGTGAGCAGTTCTTC.

This chain uses TRBV10-3 with TRBJ2-3; 9 bases align to TRBD2. V was pared by 10 bases and J by 4 bases, with 9 bases of the junction left unmatched. The V gene's germline CDR1 is ENHRY and CDR2 SYGVKD. The CDR3 consists of 14 residues. In DNA, the CDR3 is TGTGCCACCTCCTCTGGCGGGGGGGCAGATACGCAGTATTTT. Protein: CATSSGGGADTQYF.

V usage is TRBV3-1 and J usage is TRBJ1-5; TRBD1 is a possible D gene (6 bases). Germline V lookup: CDR1 LGHDT, CDR2 YNNKEL (reference sequence). This CDR3 has 14 residues. Trimming shortened V by 5 bases and J by 5 bases, and 13 bases separated the two germline ends. In nucleotides, the CDR3 is TGTGCCAGCAGCGAGCGACCAGGGGATCAGCCCCAGCATTTT. Amino acids: CASSERPGDQPQHF.

The chain joins TRBV9 to TRBJ2-1; tentative D call: TRBD1 (6 bases). V was shortened by 1 base and J by 0 bases, with 11 bases between the two germline ends. Germline V lookup: CDR1 SGDLS, CDR2 YYNGEE. The CDR3 extends over 16 amino acids. CDR3 in DNA: TGTGCCAGCAGCGTAAGACAGGCCCTCTCCTACAATGAGCAGTTCTTC. Its protein product is CASSVRQALSYNEQFF.

The J gene is TRBJ1-4, the V gene TRBV19; D uncertain. Germline CDR1 LNHDA, CDR2 SQIVND (reference sequence). CDR3 length: 15 residues. V shed 2 bases and J shed 14 bases, with 21 bases lying between them. CDR3 in amino acids: CASSISWDAGGGLFF. CDR3 DNA: TGTGCCAGTAGTATATCTTGGGATGCTGGCGGCGGTCTGTTTTTT.

This clonotype was counted only a few times. V usage is TRBV25-1 and J usage is TRBJ2-5; D might be TRBD2 (6 bases). V was trimmed by 2 bases and J by 4 bases, leaving 14 bases between them. CDR1 is MGHDK and CDR2 is SYGVNS in the germline V gene. This CDR3 has 15 amino acids. DNA for the CDR3: TGTGCCAGCAGTGAAACCCGACTAGAACCAGAGACCCAGTACTTC. Residues: CASSETRLEPETQYF.

This clonotype was counted a few times. This rearrangement joins TRBV20-1 to TRBJ2-1, with D tentatively TRBD1 (6 bases). The germline gives CDR1 DFQATT, CDR2 SNEGSKA (reference sequence). This CDR3 has 14 amino acids. V gave up 4 bases and J gave up 2 bases, with 12 bases separating them. CDR3 DNA: TGCAGTGCTAAGAGGACAGAAGCCTACAATGAGCAGTTCTTC. Translated, it gives CSAKRTEAYNEQFF.

The chain links TRBV7-9 to TRBJ1-1; TRBD1 matches at 7 bases. V lost 5 bases to trimming and J lost 4 bases; unmatched junction nucleotides: 10. Looked up from germline, CDR1 is SEHNR and CDR2 is FQNEAQ (reference sequence). CDR3 length equals 15 residues. The CDR3 sequence: CASSAHTGVGTEAFF. CDR3 nucleotide sequence: TGTGCCAGCAGCGCCCACACAGGGGTGGGCACTGAAGCTTTCTTT. Full variable domain (remainder filled in from reference TRBV7-9 and TRBJ1-1): DTGVSQNPRHKITKRGQNVTFRCDPISEHNRLYWYRQTLGQGPEFLTYFQNEAQLEKSRLLSDRFSAERPKGSFSTLEIQRTEQGDSAMYLCASSAHTGVGTEAFFGQGTRLTVV.

The rearrangement joins TRBV9 to TRBJ1-4; TRBD1 matches 9 bases. Trimming removed 3 bases from V and 11 bases from J; junction bases left unmatched: 8. This CDR3 contains 14 residues. The germline V gene has CDR1 SGDLS and CDR2 YYNGEE. The CDR3 DNA reads TGTGCCAGCAGCGAGGGACAGGGAGAAGGCAAACTGTTTTTT. This codes for CASSEGQGEGKLFF.

V is TRBV20-1 and J is TRBJ2-1; 7 bases fit TRBD2. Germline V lookup: CDR1 DFQATT, CDR2 SNEGSKA (reference sequence). The CDR3 consists of 15 residues. V dropped 5 bases and J dropped 2; count of bases not matched to a gene: 9. CDR3 nucleotide sequence: TGCAGTGCTGGGCCCCTAAGCGGGGCCTACAATGAGCAGTTCTTC. It yields the protein CSAGPLSGAYNEQFF.

This rearrangement joins TRBV4-1 to TRBJ1-1; D uncertain. CDR1 and CDR2 (germline): MGHRA, YSYEKL. Trimming removed 10 bases from V and 1 base from J, with 16 bases in between. The CDR3 has 14 residues. Here the CDR3 reads CATGPALGNTEAFF. CDR3 DNA: TGCGCCACCGGACCAGCGCTGGGGAACACTGAAGCTTTCTTT.